These 10 T cell receptor beta chains were all obtained from the same sample, sequenced in a study of T cell responses to AZD1222 COVID-19 vaccine. The assay was immunoSEQ multiplex PCR, and TCRdb's table has in-frame clones only and misses some. The sample yields 65,000 to 70,000 clones, around 82% seen once. This specimen consisted of peripheral blood, obtained 28 days after the second AZD1222 dose. The receptors come from an adult who received the AZD1222 COVID-19 vaccine.

This clone was observed a few times. The V and J genes are TRBV7-9 and TRBJ2-3; perhaps TRBD2 as D (7 bases). This CDR3 region has 12 residues. Trimming pared 8 bases from V and 2 bases from J, leaving 8 bases between. Germline values: CDR1 SEHNR, CDR2 FQNEAQ (reference sequence). CDR3 in amino acids: CASAGATDTQYF. The DNA for the CDR3 is TGTGCCAGCGCGGGGGCCACAGATACGCAGTATTTT.

The V and J genes are TRBV6-2 or TRBV6-3 and TRBJ2-5, with D unresolved. The V and J ends lost 4 bases and 7 bases respectively, with 10 bases between them. The CDR3 is made up of 12 amino acids. CDR1 and CDR2 (germline): MNHEY, SVGEGT. DNA for the CDR3: TGTGCCAGCAGTTCCGGGTTAGTGACCCAGTACTTC. Translated: CASSSGLVTQYF.

V gene TRBV7-9 combines with J gene TRBJ2-7; 11 nucleotides agree with TRBD1. Trimming at V came to 4 bases and at J to 7 bases, leaving 12 bases not matched to a gene. Germline V gives CDR1 SEHNR, CDR2 FQNEAQ (reference sequence). This CDR3 has 16 residues. Written as DNA, the CDR3 is TGTGCCAGCAGCTCACCGGGGACAGGGGGTTTTCTGGAGCAGTACTTC. This sequence encodes CASSSPGTGGFLEQYF.

This clone showed up just once. The chain has TRBV4-1 and TRBJ2-7; 9 positions agree with TRBD1. Germline V CDR1 and CDR2: MGHRA, YSYEKL. V shed 4 bases and J 3 bases; nucleotides not matched to a gene: 13. CDR3 length: 17 amino acids. The CDR3 spells CASSRLGQGLFRYEQYF. As DNA, the CDR3 is TGCGCCAGCAGCCGACTAGGACAGGGGTTATTCCGCTACGAGCAGTACTTC.

The chain employs TRBV6-1 and TRBJ1-3; 7 bases are a match to TRBD1. There are 13 residues in the CDR3. Germline assignment: CDR1 MNHNS and CDR2 SASEGT. The junction had 7 bases not matched to a gene; V was cut back by 5 bases and J by 9 bases. DNA for the CDR3: TGTGCCAGCAGTCAGGGGGGGCAGGGCACCATATATTTT. Its translation: CASSQGGQGTIYF.

The chain uses TRBV19 and TRBJ1-6; a weak D match, TRBD1 (6 bases). The length of the CDR3 is 13 residues. The V end was cut by 7 bases, the J end by 10 bases, with 14 bases between. Germline V gene sequence: CDR1 LNHDA, CDR2 SQIVND (reference sequence). CDR3 amino acids: CASNQGPESPLHF. In nucleotides, the CDR3 is TGTGCCAGTAATCAGGGGCCTGAGTCACCCCTCCACTTT.

This clone showed up just a few times. The gene calls are TRBV2 and TRBJ2-5; 10 bases agree with TRBD2. V was pared by 6 bases and J by 5 bases, with 15 bases of the junction left unmatched. Germline-derived CDR1 and CDR2 are SNHLY and FYNNEI. The CDR3 covers 17 residues. The CDR3 loop is CASSARAGGHSGETQYF. CDR3 DNA sequence: TGTGCCAGCAGCGCACGAGCGGGGGGGCATTCCGGGGAGACCCAGTACTTC.

The chain uses TRBV15 and TRBJ2-1; D gene uncertain. CDR1 and CDR2 (germline): LNHNV, YYDKDF (reference sequence). This CDR3 region has 13 residues. The V end lost 3 bases, the J end lost 0 bases, and 3 bases lay between the germline ends. The DNA for the CDR3 is TGTGCCACCAGCAGGGGCTCCTACAATGAGCAGTTCTTC. It encodes CATSRGSYNEQFF. The full variable domain, completed using reference TRBV15 and TRBJ2-1, is DAMVIQNPRYQVTQFGKPVTLSCSQTLNHNVMYWYQQKSSQAPKLLFHYYDKDFNNEADTPDNFQSRRPNTSFCFLDIRSPGLGDTAMYLCATSRGSYNEQFFGPGTRLTVL.

This chain links TRBV6-5 with TRBJ1-5, with TRBD1 identical over 9 bases. The CDR3 has 15 residues. V shed 7 bases, J shed 3 bases, and the junction held 7 bases outside the gene matches. Germline CDR1 and CDR2: MNHEY and SVGAGI. As DNA, the CDR3 is TGTGCCAGCACTCCCGGGACAGGGACCAATCAGCCCCAGCATTTT. It codes for CASTPGTGTNQPQHF.

V usage is TRBV28 and J usage is TRBJ2-7, with 9 positions matching TRBD1. The CDR3 loop spans 15 amino acids. V trimming: 6 bases; J trimming: 0 bases; junction bases outside the gene matches: 6. Germline V gives CDR1 MDHEN, CDR2 SYDVKM. In DNA, the CDR3 is TGTGCCAGCAGCCCCTGGGACAGGGCCTCCTACGAGCAGTACTTC. Translating gives CASSPWDRASYEQYF.